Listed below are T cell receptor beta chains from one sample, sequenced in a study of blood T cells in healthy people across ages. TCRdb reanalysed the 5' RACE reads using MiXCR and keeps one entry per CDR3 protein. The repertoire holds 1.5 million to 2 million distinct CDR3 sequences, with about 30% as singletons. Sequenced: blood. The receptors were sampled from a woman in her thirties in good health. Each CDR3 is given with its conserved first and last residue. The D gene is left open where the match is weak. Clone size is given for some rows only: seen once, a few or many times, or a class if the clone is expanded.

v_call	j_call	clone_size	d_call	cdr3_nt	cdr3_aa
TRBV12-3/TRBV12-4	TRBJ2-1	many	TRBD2	TGTGCCAGCAGTTTTTTGCCTAGCGGGGGTTACAATGAGCAGTTCTTC	CASSFLPSGGYNEQFF
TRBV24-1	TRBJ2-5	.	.	TGTGCCACCAGTGATGGGGGAGTGGGAGAGACCCAGTACTTC	CATSDGGVGETQYF
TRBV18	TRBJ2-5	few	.	TGTGCCAGCTCACCGGGGAGCATGGAGACCCAGTACTTC	CASSPGSMETQYF
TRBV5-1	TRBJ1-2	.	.	TGCGCCAGCAGCTACTTTATCGGGCATAACTATGGCTACACCTTC	CASSYFIGHNYGYTF
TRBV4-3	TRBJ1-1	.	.	TGCGCCAGCAGCCAACGGTCGGGTGGAGGGAGGAACACTGAAGCTTTCTTT	CASSQRSGGGRNTEAFF
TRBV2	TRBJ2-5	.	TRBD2	TGTGCCAGCATTGAAGCGCTAGGAGCGGGGAGAGAGACCCAGTACTTC	CASIEALGAGRETQYF
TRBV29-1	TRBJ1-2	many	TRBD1	TGCAGCGTAGAACAGGGGGCTGGCTATGGCTACACCTTC	CSVEQGAGYGYTF
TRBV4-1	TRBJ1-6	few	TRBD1	TGCGCCAGCAGCCGCCCGGGACAGGGACGATCACCCCTCCACTTT	CASSRPGQGRSPLHF
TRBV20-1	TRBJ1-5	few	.	TGCAGTGCAAGGGGGGCACCCGATAGCAATCAGCCCCAGCATTTT	CSARGAPDSNQPQHF
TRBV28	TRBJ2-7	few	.	TGTGCCAGCAGTCTCGGGGGCGCCCTGCTAGTTTACGAGCAGTACTTC	CASSLGGALLVYEQYF
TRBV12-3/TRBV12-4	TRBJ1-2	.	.	TGTGCCAGCAGTTGGGACGGGGAAGACTATGGCTACACCTTC	CASSWDGEDYGYTF
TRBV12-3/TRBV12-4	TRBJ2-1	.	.	TGTGCCAGCAGCCTGGCAAAGAGCCAGACCCTGTTCTTC	CASSLAKSQTLFF
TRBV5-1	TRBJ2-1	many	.	TGCGCCAGCAGCTTGGGGTCGTCGGGGGCCTACAATGAGCAGTTCTTC	CASSLGSSGAYNEQFF
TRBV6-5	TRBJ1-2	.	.	TGTGCCAGCAGGGTCGAAGCTAACTATGGCTACACCTTC	CASRVEANYGYTF
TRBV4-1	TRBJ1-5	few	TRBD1	TGCGCCAGCAGCCAAATCCCCAGGGGGCCCGGCAATCAGCCCCAGCATTTT	CASSQIPRGPGNQPQHF
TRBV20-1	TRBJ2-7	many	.	TGCAGTGCGGGCGCGGGCCTCCAGGACGAGCAGTACTTC	CSAGAGLQDEQYF
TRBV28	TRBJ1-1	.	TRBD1	TGTGCCAGCAGGACAAAAGGGGGCCTAGAAGCTTTCTTT	CASRTKGGLEAFF
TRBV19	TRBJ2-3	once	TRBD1	TGTGCCAGTCGGGAGACAGGGGTCCCCACAGATACGCAGTATTTT	CASRETGVPTDTQYF
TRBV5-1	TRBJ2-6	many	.	TGCGCCAGCAGCCAAGAGCTCTCTGGGGCCAACGTCCTGACTTTC	CASSQELSGANVLTF
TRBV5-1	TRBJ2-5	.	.	TGCGCCAGCAGCTTTGACTGGCAAGAGACCCAGTACTTC	CASSFDWQETQYF
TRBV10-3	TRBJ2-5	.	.	TGTGCCATCAGTGAGAATGTGGAGACCCAGTACTTC	CAISENVETQYF
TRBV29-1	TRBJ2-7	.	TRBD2	TGCAGCGTTGGGCGGGGGGAGCAGTACTTC	CSVGRGEQYF
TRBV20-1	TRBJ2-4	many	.	TGCAGTGCTCAGAACCCCAGGACGGGGGAAAACATTCAGTACTTC	CSAQNPRTGENIQYF
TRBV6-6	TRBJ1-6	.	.	TGTGCCAGCAGTTACGCCCCACGGGGTTCCTATAATTCACCCCTCCACTTT	CASSYAPRGSYNSPLHF
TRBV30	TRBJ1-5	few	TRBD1	TGTGCCTGGAGCGCCCCCGGACAGGGTTTTCAGCCCCAGCATTTT	CAWSAPGQGFQPQHF
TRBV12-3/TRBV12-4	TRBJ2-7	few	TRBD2	TGTGCCAGCAGTCCAATAGCGGGAGGGTACAATGAGCAGTACTTC	CASSPIAGGYNEQYF
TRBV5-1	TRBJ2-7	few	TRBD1	TGCGCCAGCAGCTTCAGTTGGGACAGCACCTACGAGCAGTACTTC	CASSFSWDSTYEQYF
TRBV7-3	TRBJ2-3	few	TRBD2	TGTGCCAGCAGCTACTTAGCGGGGCGGGATGCAGATACGCAGTATTTT	CASSYLAGRDADTQYF
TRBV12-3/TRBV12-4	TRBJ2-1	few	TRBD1	TGTGCCAGCAGAACCGGGACAGGGGAATACAATGAGCAGTTCTTC	CASRTGTGEYNEQFF
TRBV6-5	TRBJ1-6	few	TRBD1	TGTGCCAGCAGTTACTCCCGGGACAGCGTTAATTCACCCCTCCACTTT	CASSYSRDSVNSPLHF
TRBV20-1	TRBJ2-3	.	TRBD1	TGCAGTGCTAGCTGGGACAGAAGCACAGATACGCAGTATTTT	CSASWDRSTDTQYF
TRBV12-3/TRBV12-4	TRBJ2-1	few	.	TGTGCCAGCACCCAGGGACACCTGGGGGGTGAGCAGTTCTTC	CASTQGHLGGEQFF